The 17 T cell receptor beta chains listed next were all sequenced from one sample in a study of tumor-infiltrating lymphocytes in primary liver carcinoma. TCR beta cDNA was reverse-transcribed from about 500 ng of total RNA. The reaction used a constant-region primer and ProtoScript II reverse transcriptase. What produced the TCR beta libraries was three nested multiplex PCR rounds using slightly modified ARM-PCR. Use of TRBV1-TRBV30 forward primers with a C-beta reverse primer characterized the first two PCR rounds, which lasted about 9 cycles each. TCRdb re-derived calls from the multiplex PCR reads in MiXCR, one entry per CDR3 protein. The table has approximately 300,000 distinct CDR3 sequences, roughly two thirds seen once. Germline DNA was also extracted, and blood RNA derived from unsorted whole blood. Sequenced: peripheral blood. Receptors were obtained from a middle-aged man with primary liver carcinoma and hepatitis B virus infection.

A note on this clonotype: A much more abundant neighbour one base away suggests this may be a read error. The CDR3, as DNA: TGTGCCAGCAGTTCAGGGGGGAACACTGAAGATTTCTTT. Amino acids: CASSSGGNTEDFF. J is TRBJ1-1 and V is TRBV6-6, with 7 bases lining up with TRBD1. The CDR3 spans 13 residues. Germline lookup yields CDR1 MNHNY and CDR2 SVGAGI (reference sequence).

As for this clonotype: At one end the junction does not follow the germline gene, possibly because of a read error. V usage is TRBV11-1 and J usage is TRBJ2-2; D is perhaps TRBD2 (5 bases). Germline loops: CDR1 SGHAT, CDR2 FQDESV (reference sequence). This CDR3 has 13 residues. The CDR3: CTSSLEEPGELFF. CDR3 coding DNA: TGTACCAGCAGCTTGGAGGAACCCGGGGAGCTGTTTTTT.

For this clonotype: Mismatch with germline at one junction end may stem from a read error. CDR3 sequence: CRVEDGGDEAFF. The CDR3 bases are TGCAGAGTTGAAGACGGGGGAGATGAAGCTTTCTTT. The J gene is TRBJ1-1, the V gene TRBV29-1; maybe TRBD1 (5 bases). The CDR3 spans 12 residues. Per the germline V gene, CDR1 is SQVTM and CDR2 is ANQGSEA. Supplemented by reference TRBV29-1 and TRBJ1-1, the full variable domain reads SAVISQKPSRDICQRGTSLTIQCQVDSQVTMMFWYRQQPGQSLTLIATANQGSEATYESGFVIDKFPISRPNLTFSTLTVSNMSPEDSSIYLCRVEDGGDEAFFGQGTRLTVV.

Concerning this clonotype itself: Because the CDR3 is missing its conserved closing phenylalanine or tryptophan, this is likely a read error. The chain is built from TRBV4-2 and TRBJ2-1; D tentatively reads TRBD1 or TRBD2 (5 bases each). Germline V lookup: CDR1 LGHNA, CDR2 YNFKEQ. The germline V and J ends were trimmed by 0 bases and 12 bases, with 9 bases remaining between them. The CDR3 totals 12 residues. CDR3: CASSQEVGVQFI. CDR3 DNA sequence: TGTGCCAGCAGCCAAGAAGTGGGGGTGCAGTTCATC.

This chain uses TRBV10-3 with TRBJ2-7; D remains ambiguous. Germline V gene data show CDR1 as ENHRY and CDR2 as SYGVKD. CDR3 length equals 14 residues. V was shortened by 4 bases and J by 6 bases, with 16 bases between the two germline ends. The CDR3 DNA follows: TGTGCCATCAGTGCAGTGGAGTCCTTTTCCGAGCAGTACTTC. Its protein product is CAISAVESFSEQYF.

As regards this clonotype: Being one base from a much bigger clone, this may be a read error. The chain uses TRBV6-2 or TRBV6-3 and TRBJ2-5, with D perhaps matching TRBD1 (8 bases). Deletions cut 5 bases from V and 2 bases from J, with 15 bases between. Per germline, CDR1 MNHEY and CDR2 SVGEGT. The CDR3 spans 15 residues. The CDR3 coding sequence is TGTGCCAGCAGTGACGGACAGGGACTACAAGAGACCCAGTACTTC. Translating it yields CASSDGQGLQETQYF.

On this clonotype: Being one base from a much bigger clone, this may be a read error. The chain recombines TRBV29-1 with TRBJ1-2, with D unresolved. CDR3 length: 11 amino acids. The germline V gene has CDR1 SQVTM and CDR2 ANQGSEA. V was clipped by 5 bases and J by 6 bases, with 10 bases between them. Here the CDR3 DNA reads TGCAGCGTTCGCTCCAGTCATGGCTACACCTTC. Its protein is CSVRSSHGYTF.

This chain connects TRBV6-5 to TRBJ2-5, with unresolved D. Trimming cost V 3 bases and J 2 bases, with 10 bases left between them. CDR1 is MNHEY and CDR2 is SVGAGI in the germline V gene. The CDR3 is made up of 14 amino acids. The CDR3 protein is CASSYLTQQETQYF. CDR3 DNA sequence: TGTGCCAGCAGTTATTTGACACAGCAAGAGACCCAGTACTTC.

There are many counts of this clonotype. V gene TRBV30 combines with J gene TRBJ1-2, with D maybe TRBD1 (5 bases). The V end was cut by 0 bases, the J end by 8 bases, with 13 bases between. The germline V gene encodes CDR1 GTSNPN and CDR2 SVGIG (reference sequence). The CDR3 is 13 amino acids. This CDR3 is CAWSVRQFGGYTF. CDR3 DNA: TGTGCCTGGAGTGTACGACAGTTTGGGGGCTACACCTTC.

Concerning this clonotype itself: One base away lies a much larger clone, so this may be a sequencing read error. CDR3 in amino acids: CASSYFGGVVDSHLHF. The CDR3 DNA sequence: TGTGCCAGCAGTTACTTCGGGGGGGTAGTGGATTCACACCTCCACTTT. The genes are TRBV6-5 and TRBJ1-6; a weak D match, TRBD1 (5 bases). This CDR3 region has 16 residues. Germline V gene data show CDR1 as MNHEY and CDR2 as SVGAGI.

Comment on this clonotype: A much larger clonotype is one base distant, so this may be a read error. The chain combines TRBV29-1 with TRBJ2-5; 7 nucleotides agree with TRBD1. V lost 6 bases to trimming and J lost 5 bases; unmatched junction nucleotides: 3. CDR3 length: 11 residues. The germline CDR1 and CDR2 sequences are SQVTM and ANQGSEA. The CDR3 coding sequence is TGCAGCGTGGGACAGTTGGAGACCCAGTACTTC. It is translated as CSVGQLETQYF.

This clonotype was seen many times. The V gene is TRBV4-2, the J gene TRBJ2-1; 11 bases are shared with TRBD2. The germline V gene has CDR1 LGHNA and CDR2 YNFKEQ. With V trimmed by 1 base and J by 8 bases, 7 bases remained unmatched. This CDR3 has 16 residues. In DNA, the CDR3 is TGTGCCAGCAGCCAAGTTGGTACTAGCGGGAGAGATGAGCAGTTCTTC. Amino acid sequence: CASSQVGTSGRDEQFF.

This sequence joins TRBV15 and TRBJ1-5; D unresolved. The V end was cut by 3 bases, the J end by 4 bases, with 7 bases between. Germline V gives CDR1 LNHNV, CDR2 YYDKDF (reference sequence). The CDR3 extends over 13 amino acids. The CDR3 loop reads CATSRQRNQPQHF. The DNA of the CDR3 is TGTGCCACCAGCAGGCAAAGAAATCAGCCCCAGCATTTT.

The chain combines TRBV6-1 with TRBJ1-1, with a tentative D call TRBD1 (5 bases). V lost 4 bases to trimming and J lost 4 bases, with 13 bases between them. Per the germline V gene, CDR1 is MNHNS and CDR2 is SASEGT. The CDR3 is made up of 14 amino acids. CDR3 amino acids: CASSVLGQGTEAFF. CDR3 bases: TGTGCCAGCAGTGTATTGGGGCAAGGCACTGAAGCTTTCTTT.

The genes are TRBV6-2 or TRBV6-3 and TRBJ2-1; D may match TRBD1 or TRBD2 (5 bases each). Trimming took off 4 bases at V and 13 bases at J, with 23 bases between the two ends. CDR1 is MNHEY and CDR2 is SVGEGT in the germline V gene. The CDR3 has 15 residues. The CDR3 coding sequence is TGTGCCAGCAGTTGGGCGTCCAGGGAGATGGAGACCCAGTTCTTC. Protein product: CASSWASREMETQFF.

The chain recombines TRBV24-1 with TRBJ2-2, with D hard to call. There are 13 residues in the CDR3. Trimming removed 3 bases from V and 6 bases from J, with 7 bases in between. Germline CDR1 and CDR2: KGHDR and SFDVKD. DNA for the CDR3: TGTGCCACCAGTGATAAGCTCGCCGGGGAGCTGTTTTTT. Its translation is CATSDKLAGELFF.

This clonotype showed up just a few times. This is likely a read error, given that the CDR3 carries no conserved phenylalanine or tryptophan at its end. This CDR3 reads CASSHRTSGSNEQYL. CDR3 coding DNA: TGTGCCAGCAGTCATAGGACTAGTGGGAGCAACGAGCAGTACCTC. V is TRBV11-1 and J is TRBJ2-7; 7 nucleotides line up with TRBD2. Germline CDR1 SGHAT, CDR2 FQDESV (reference sequence). V was clipped by 6 bases and J by 5 bases; unmatched bases: 13. This CDR3 comprises 15 residues.